The present entry profiles one T cell receptor beta chain with its context. Its antigen is not identified. In germline, CDR1 is SGHAT, CDR2 FQNNGV. The CDR3 has 15 residues. With 4 bases removed from V and 4 bases from J, the gap between germline ends came to 14 bases. The donors belonged to the approximately 120-subject validation cohort, separate from the roughly 720-subject first cohort. Measured with immunoSEQ multiplex PCR; TCRdb has only the in-frame clones, and not every one. The repertoire holds 200,000 to 250,000 clones, with 80% to 85% as singletons. The data belong to a study of cytomegalovirus exposure and HLA in healthy donors. Regarding the study as a whole: It was reportedly the case that the classifier diagnosed cytomegalovirus status with high specificity and sensitivity. The study labeled about 160 TCR beta chains cytomegalovirus-associated. In a later analysis, first-cohort TCR clusters were found to tend to co-occur in the 120 or so validation repertoires.

The clonotype originates from a woman between 25 and 40 years old in good health and CMV-seropositive. The sample taken for sequencing was PBMCs. This chain links TRBV11-2 with TRBJ2-1; D unclear. The CDR3: CASSSSQYGYNEQFF. DNA for the CDR3: TGTGCCAGCAGCTCATCCCAATACGGGTACAATGAGCAGTTCTTC.